These 10 T cell receptor beta chains were all obtained from the same sample, sequenced in a study of Graves' ophthalmopathy and Graves' hyperthyroidism. The authors amplified TCR beta CDR3 regions from RNA transcripts. Second-round multiplex PCR came after a first-round RT-PCR that employed HTBI primers. MiXCR, run by TCRdb on the multiplex PCR reads, gives a single entry per CDR3 protein. Of roughly 600,000 distinct CDR3 sequences in the sample, 39% were seen once. The sample taken for sequencing was peripheral blood or thyroid tissue (not recorded which). The receptors stem from an adult man with Graves' hyperthyroidism.

This chain uses TRBV15 with TRBJ1-1, with TRBD1 matching 8 bases. The CDR3 totals 16 residues. V dropped 3 bases and J dropped 1; count of bases not matched to a gene: 7. Germline CDR1 and CDR2: LNHNV and YYDKDF (reference sequence). The CDR3 DNA follows: TGTGCCACCAGCAGCTCCGGGACAGGAACGAACACTGAAGCTTTCTTT. Its translation is CATSSSGTGTNTEAFF.

This clonotype showed up many times. The V call is TRBV20-1, the J call TRBJ1-5, with D tentatively TRBD1 (5 bases). Trimming stripped 7 bases from V and 2 bases from J, with 9 bases between. From germline, CDR1 is DFQATT and CDR2 SNEGSKA (reference sequence). The CDR3 runs 12 residues. CDR3 DNA: TGCAGTGTTCCCAGGGGCAATCAGCCCCAGCATTTT. Protein: CSVPRGNQPQHF.

In the case of this clonotype: A clone one base away is much larger, so this may be a read error. The V call is TRBV24-1, the J call TRBJ1-5; D possibly corresponds to TRBD1 (6 bases). The CDR3 extends over 16 amino acids. V lost 4 bases and J 0 bases, leaving 12 bases between the germline ends. Per germline, CDR1 KGHDR and CDR2 SFDVKD. This CDR3 reads CATSDPRGASNQPQHF. CDR3 DNA: TGTGCCACCAGTGACCCCCGGGGGGCTAGCAATCAGCCCCAGCATTTT.

This clonotype was seen repeatedly, ten times or more. The J gene is TRBJ2-5, the V gene TRBV20-1, with D possibly matching TRBD1 (6 bases). Trimming took 6 bases from V and 7 from J, leaving 12 bases between them. The CDR3 is 11 residues long. Germline V gene data show CDR1 as DFQATT and CDR2 as SNEGSKA (reference sequence). The chain's CDR3 is CSARTVGTQYF. CDR3 bases: TGCAGTGCGCGGACAGTGGGGACCCAGTACTTC.

This chain links TRBV24-1 with TRBJ2-1, with D maybe TRBD1 (6 bases). From germline, CDR1 is KGHDR and CDR2 SFDVKD. This CDR3 has 15 amino acids. Trimming shortened V by 0 bases and J by 9 bases, and 14 bases separated the two germline ends. The DNA for the CDR3 is TGTGCCACCAGTGATTTGACCCGAGAAGGGGGTGAGCAGTTCTTC. Residues: CATSDLTREGGEQFF.

Points on this clonotype: Just one base apart from a much larger clone, this may be a read error. This rearrangement joins TRBV7-9 to TRBJ2-2; tentative D call: TRBD1 (6 bases). The V gene's germline CDR1 is SEHNR and CDR2 FQNEAQ (reference sequence). The CDR3 runs 13 residues. The CDR3 DNA reads TGTGCCAGCAGCGTTCAGGGGAACGGGGAGCTGCTTTTT. It codes for CASSVQGNGELLF.

This clonotype was counted at least ten times. The rearrangement joins TRBV6-5 to TRBJ1-4, with D possibly being TRBD1 (5 bases). The CDR3 contains 14 residues. Germline V gene sequence: CDR1 MNHEY, CDR2 SVGAGI. The V end was cut by 2 bases, the J end by 8 bases, with 12 bases between. The chain's CDR3 is CASSYVQGDEKLFF. CDR3 sequence (DNA): TGTGCCAGCAGTTACGTCCAGGGCGACGAAAAACTGTTTTTT.

This clonotype showed up many times. V usage is TRBV10-3 and J usage is TRBJ1-6; D unclear. This CDR3 contains 14 residues. Germline V lookup: CDR1 ENHRY, CDR2 SYGVKD. V was shortened by 6 bases and J by 8 bases, with 14 bases between the two germline ends. CDR3 loop: CAIRNIMVDSPLHF. DNA for the CDR3: TGTGCCATCAGAAACATAATGGTGGATTCACCCCTCCACTTT.

This chain uses TRBV6-5 with TRBJ2-7; D not resolved. The CDR3 consists of 15 residues. Per germline, CDR1 MNHEY and CDR2 SVGAGI. Trimming took 7 bases from V and 2 from J, leaving 18 bases between them. CDR3 protein: CASTVIPRATYEQYF. In DNA, the CDR3 is TGTGCCAGCACTGTGATCCCCCGGGCTACCTACGAGCAGTACTTC.

This clonotype occurred many times. The chain has TRBV15 and TRBJ1-6; possibly TRBD1 for D (6 bases). Trimming cost V 5 bases and J 9 bases, with 26 bases left between them. The CDR3 contains 18 residues. CDR1 and CDR2 (germline): LNHNV, YYDKDF (reference sequence). The CDR3 region has the DNA TGTGCCACCAGCCGAACAGCTCGATGGGAAGGGGGATTTTCACCCCTCCACTTT. Translated: CATSRTARWEGGFSPLHF.